This T cell receptor beta chain was found in a study of PD-1 blockade in classical Hodgkin lymphoma. Study at large: Nivolumab 3 mg/kg was given intravenously every 2 weeks.

Study conclusions and caveats: The study found that TCR diversity rose significantly by C4D1 in CD4+ but not CD8+ cells. Newly diagnosed patients were said to have less baseline TCR diversity than healthy donors did. What caused the repertoire differences, perhaps disease activity or prior therapy, remains undefined.

Each patient relapsed following autologous stem cell transplantation, and prior brentuximab vedotin exposure differed. TCRdb's copy holds only in-frame clones and misses some; the assay was immunoSEQ multiplex PCR. The sample contains tens of thousands of clones, approximately 66% of which appear only once. Germline V gene sequence: CDR1 MGHRA, CDR2 YSYEKL. The CDR3 has 16 residues. The V and J ends lost 1 base and 3 bases, in that order; junction bases with no gene match: 5. Worth noting for this clone: Its antigen is currently unknown.

The chain uses TRBV4-1 and TRBJ2-3; TRBD2 matches at 9 bases. The sequenced sample was peripheral blood mononuclear cells (PBMCs), obtained before the second cycle of nivolumab. This sequence was found in a human donor with classical Hodgkin lymphoma. In nucleotides, the CDR3 is TGCGCCAGCAGCCAAGCTCCGGGACTAGCAACAGATACGCAGTATTTT. Amino acid sequence: CASSQAPGLATDTQYF.